This T cell receptor beta chain is from a study of cytomegalovirus exposure and HLA in healthy donors. V lost 4 bases, J lost 8 bases, and 11 bases lay in between. The CDR3 contains 12 residues. CDR1 MDHEN and CDR2 SYDVKM come from the germline V gene. The PCR had 60 Vbeta and 13 Jbeta primers. The assay was immunoSEQ multiplex PCR, and TCRdb's table has in-frame clones only and misses some. This table holds around 70,000 clones, about 81% found once. The sequence was obtained from a man aged 65-85 years in good health and CMV-seronegative. This chain joins TRBV28 and TRBJ1-2; no firm D call. Sequencing was carried out using PBMCs. CDR3 DNA: TGTGCCAGCAGTTATGTCGGCAGGGGCTACACCTTC. Its translation: CASSYVGRGYTF.